This entry concerns a single T cell receptor beta chain. Measured with immunoSEQ multiplex PCR; TCRdb has only the in-frame clones, and not every one. The sample lists 20,000 to 25,000 clones, around nine tenths occurring once. Time point reported: peripheral blood 6 weeks after treatment start. The source of the sample is a study of PD-L1 blockade in urothelial cancer. Across the study: Twenty-five of 29 patients were males with bladder-origin urothelial cancer. When blood samples were assessed, the median T cell count was approximately 140,000.

The sequencing here drew on PBMCs, taken around atezolizumab (anti-PD-L1) treatment. The sequence came from a woman aged 60 to 75 with urothelial cancer.

CDR3 loop: CASSGTSGRAKEQYF. The CDR3 bases are TGTGCCAGCAGCGGGACTAGCGGGAGGGCGAAAGAGCAGTACTTC. The rearrangement joins TRBV7-2 to TRBJ2-7; TRBD2 aligns across 16 bases. Germline V gene sequence: CDR1 SGHTA, CDR2 FQGNSA. V lost 5 bases, J lost 7 bases, and 5 bases stayed unmatched. This CDR3 is built from 15 residues.